The clone carrying this T cell receptor beta chain showed up just a few times. Antigen: not known. Molecular barcoded adaptors covering alpha/delta and beta/gamma chains were used on around 400 ng RNA. MiXCR, run by TCRdb on the reads, gives a single entry per CDR3 protein. The sample contains about 46,000 distinct CDR3 sequences, 15% to 20% of which appear only once. This sample is part of a study of read filtering for tumor transcriptome and immune sequencing. Study-level results: Around 84% of IR-seq clonotypes had one read, totaling 3% to 4% of reads; RNA-seq: approximately 75% and 45%.

Germline trimming cut 5 bases from V and 10 bases from J; bases unmatched to any gene: 5. The CDR3 length is 11 residues. Per the germline V gene, CDR1 is GTSNPN and CDR2 is SVGIG (reference sequence). Sequenced: a population of CD138-negative cells sorted from bone marrow. The origin of this receptor is a donor at least 40 years old with multiple myeloma. The chain has TRBV30 and TRBJ2-1; 7 nucleotides line up with TRBD1. CDR3: CAWDRESEQFF. The CDR3 DNA is TGTGCCTGGGACAGGGAGTCGGAGCAGTTCTTC.